This note documents a single TCR beta chain sequence. Which antigen it targets is not known. Within one base of it there is no much larger clone, and no base qualities were kept. The CDR3 numbers 16 residues from cysteine through phenylalanine. CDR3 DNA is the only sequence kept; it has 48 bases, read in frame from the first base. According to the germline V gene, CDR1 reads SGHRS and CDR2 reads YFSETQ. V is clipped by 0 bases and J by 0 bases, and the sequence between their germline boundaries is 10 bases long. The library was produced with the immunoSEQ multiplex PCR assay. Entries here come from immuneACCESS through TCRdb and include only in-frame sequences with V and J called. Some clones fail to appear in such tables; in the studies checked, an unresolved V gene covers under half of the shortfall, and the cause of the remainder is unknown. The table for this sample lists about 140,000 clones; around 88% of them were counted only once. The ten top clones hold approximately 1.7% of the sample.

This entry comes from a study of control samples from healthy donors and cancer patients (dated by TCRdb to about 2020). The sample was blood. The TCR comes from a man aged 18-30 years in good health. The sequence links TRBV5-1 to TRBJ1-5; the D gene identity is not certain. For the CDR3, the sequence is CASSLVGNYSNQPQHF. The DNA sequence is TGCGCCAGCAGCTTGGTCGGGAATTATAGCAATCAGCCCCAGCATTTT.